This is a list of T cell receptor beta chains from one sample in a study of regulatory T cells in long-lasting Graves disease. Each CDR3 protein is one row after TCRdb ran MiXCR on the multiplex PCR reads. The table includes roughly 400,000 distinct CDR3 sequences, about 20% detected once. Sequenced material: peripheral blood mononuclear cells (PBMCs), taken when the disease was refractory, from a patient treated with antithyroid drugs. Receptor source: a female donor with Graves disease. Each CDR3 is given with its conserved first and last residue. The D gene is left open where the match is weak. Some rows mark clone size as missing; the rest say once, few, many or name a class of expanded clone.

D gene	V gene	J gene	clone size	CDR3 DNA	CDR3 protein
-	TRBV6-2/TRBV6-3	TRBJ1-4	many	TGTGCCAGCAGTGAATTCGGGGGAGTAACTAATGAAAAACTGTTTTTT	CASSEFGGVTNEKLFF
TRBD1	TRBV7-9	TRBJ1-2	few	TGTGCCAGCAGCGTGGACAGGGAAGATGGCTACACCTTC	CASSVDREDGYTF
-	TRBV4-3	TRBJ1-6	-	TGCGCCAGCAGCCAAGATCGAGGGGCGCAAGGTTCACCCCTCCACTTT	CASSQDRGAQGSPLHF
TRBD2	TRBV19	TRBJ2-7	few	TGTGCCAGTAGTATTTTTGGGCTAGCGGGAGTTGGCGAGCAGTACTTC	CASSIFGLAGVGEQYF
TRBD2	TRBV20-1	TRBJ2-5	many	TGCAGTGCCAAAACACTAGCGGGAGGGCAAGAGACCCAGTACTTC	CSAKTLAGGQETQYF
-	TRBV3-1	TRBJ2-5	many	TGTGCCAGCAGCCAGGAGGCAAACCAAGAGACCCAGTACTTC	CASSQEANQETQYF
-	TRBV7-2	TRBJ2-7	few	TGTGCCAGCAGCTCAAGGGCTAGCGCCCCCTACGAGCAGTACTTC	CASSSRASAPYEQYF
-	TRBV5-1	TRBJ2-7	few	TGCGCCAGCAGCCCCGCCTCCGGAGAGCAGTACTTC	CASSPASGEQYF
-	TRBV6-1	TRBJ2-7	once	TGTGCCAGCAGTAAACACCTAGGAGCCAGGGCTAACGAGCAGTACTTC	CASSKHLGARANEQYF
TRBD1	TRBV4-1	TRBJ2-7	few	TGCGCCAGCAGCCCATCTCCCGGGACAGGGAGCGGCGAGCAGTACTTC	CASSPSPGTGSGEQYF
-	TRBV19	TRBJ2-1	-	TGTGCCAGTAGTATGGGCACAGCCCTCTCCTACAATGAGCAGTTCTTC	CASSMGTALSYNEQFF
-	TRBV28	TRBJ1-6	many	TGTGCCAGCAGTGATGAGGGGCGGACTTCACCCCTCCACTTT	CASSDEGRTSPLHF
-	TRBV20-1	TRBJ2-7	-	TGCAGTGGGGTAGGGCTGACAGGAAGGATCTACGAGCAGTACTTC	CSGVGLTGRIYEQYF
-	TRBV7-2	TRBJ2-4	few	TGTGCCAGCAGCTTAGAGGCAGGGGTCAAAAACATTCAGTACTTC	CASSLEAGVKNIQYF
TRBD1	TRBV28	TRBJ1-6	-	TGTGCCAGCAGTTTATTTTCTGGGGGACAGGGTGATTCACCCCTCCACTTT	CASSLFSGGQGDSPLHF